These 26 T cell receptor beta chains came from one sample sequenced in a study of T cells after yellow fever vaccination. TCRdb ran MiXCR on the 5' RACE reads and lists one entry per CDR3 protein. Of about 140,000 distinct CDR3 sequences detected, about 6.2% appear once; the ten largest clones hold more than 0.55%. Sequencing was performed on CD4+ T cells sorted from PBMCs, taken 10 days after the yellow fever booster vaccination. The receptors stem from a man in his thirties or forties who received the YFV17D yellow fever vaccine.

This clonotype was seen many times. This chain links TRBV5-1 with TRBJ2-6; no clear D. Germline loops: CDR1 SGHRS, CDR2 YFSETQ. With 7 bases removed from V and 4 bases from J, the gap between germline ends came to 15 bases. The CDR3 has 15 amino acids. For the CDR3, the DNA is TGCGCCAGCTCGCTGGAAGGAACCGGGGCCAACGTCCTGACTTTC. The encoded protein is CASSLEGTGANVLTF. The whole variable domain, remainder taken from reference TRBV5-1 and TRBJ2-6, is KAGVTQTPRYLIKTRGQQVTLSCSPISGHRSVSWYQQTPGQGLQFLFEYFSETQRNKGNFPGRFSGRQFSNSRSEMNVSTLELGDSALYLCASSLEGTGANVLTFGAGSRLTVL.

The chain links TRBV5-3 to TRBJ2-5, with TRBD2 identical over 8 bases. TRBV5-3 counts as an open reading frame of uncertain function. Unmatched junction bases numbered 9, after V lost 8 bases and J lost 9 bases. The CDR3 consists of 12 residues. The CDR3 DNA reads as TGTGCCAGGGGCTTGGGGCGGGAGGCCCAGTACTTC. It encodes CARGLGREAQYF.

This rearrangement joins TRBV7-8 to TRBJ2-1; D is undetermined. Germline CDR1 and CDR2: SGHVS and FQNEAQ. This CDR3 contains 13 residues. V lost 9 bases to trimming and J lost 0 bases, with 9 bases between them. CDR3 sequence reads: CASRKSSYNEQFF. The CDR3 coding sequence is TGTGCCAGTAGGAAGAGCTCCTACAATGAGCAGTTCTTC.

This clonotype has ten or more counts. J is TRBJ2-7 and V is TRBV28; D remains unclear. This CDR3 has 15 residues. CDR1 MDHEN and CDR2 SYDVKM come from the germline V gene. V was shortened by 1 base and J by 1 base, with 11 bases between the two germline ends. The CDR3 is CASSLSGLPSYEQYF. CDR3 DNA sequence: TGTGCCAGCAGTTTATCTGGGTTGCCTTCCTACGAGCAGTACTTC.

This clonotype was seen at least ten times. The chain combines TRBV4-1 with TRBJ1-2; TRBD1 is a possible D gene (6 bases). V was pared by 4 bases and J by 0 bases, with 12 bases between. This CDR3 comprises 15 residues. Germline values: CDR1 MGHRA, CDR2 YSYEKL. DNA of the CDR3: TGCGCCAGCAGCCCGTCACAGGGAGCTAACTATGGCTACACCTTC. Encoded protein: CASSPSQGANYGYTF.

This clonotype was found many times. V gene TRBV5-1 combines with J gene TRBJ2-3; a weak D match, TRBD2 (6 bases). Trimming took off 1 base at V and 6 bases at J, with 9 bases between the two ends. Looked up from germline, CDR1 is SGHRS and CDR2 is YFSETQ. CDR3 length: 13 amino acids. Written as DNA, the CDR3 is TGCGCCAGCAGCTTGCGGCGGGGCGATACGCAGTATTTT. This encodes CASSLRRGDTQYF.

This clonotype occurred many times. The V and J genes are TRBV7-8 and TRBJ2-5; D not resolved. Germline V gene sequence: CDR1 SGHVS, CDR2 FQNEAQ. V was shortened by 3 bases and J by 5 bases, with 10 bases between the two germline ends. This CDR3 is built from 13 residues. For the CDR3, the DNA is TGTGCCAGCAGCTTCGACCGAAGGGAGACCCAGTACTTC. Its translation is CASSFDRRETQYF.

At least ten counts were recorded for this clonotype. The chain is built from TRBV4-2 and TRBJ1-1, with a weak D call TRBD1 (6 bases). Germline CDR1 reads LGHNA; CDR2 reads YNFKEQ. V lost 0 bases and J 3 bases, leaving 17 bases between the germline ends. This CDR3 spans 17 amino acids. The CDR3 coding sequence is TGTGCCAGCAGCCAAGACCTGACGGGGGCAATGCACACTGAAGCTTTCTTT. This codes for CASSQDLTGAMHTEAFF.

This clonotype came up many times. The chain recombines TRBV3-1 with TRBJ2-1, with D unclear. The CDR3 length is 16 residues. Germline CDR1 is LGHDT and CDR2 is YNNKEL (reference sequence). The germline V and J ends were trimmed by 0 bases and 2 bases, with 11 bases remaining between them. The CDR3 nucleotides are TGTGCCAGCAGCCAAGAGGCGAGCGCCGCCTACAATGAGCAGTTCTTC. It specifies CASSQEASAAYNEQFF.

This clonotype occurred many times. The CDR3 coding sequence is TGCGCCAGCAGCCTCGTCTTAAAATCTGCGGGTGGTAACAATGAGCAGTTCTTC. Translated, it gives CASSLVLKSAGGNNEQFF. V usage is TRBV5-1 and J usage is TRBJ2-1; maybe TRBD2 (5 bases). There are 18 residues in the CDR3. Trimming left V 4 bases short and J 5 bases short, with 25 bases between. Germline assignment: CDR1 SGHRS and CDR2 YFSETQ.

In DNA, the CDR3 is TGTGCCAGCAGCGTAGACCCGACTTCCACCCGGACTAGCGGGATAGAGACCCAGTACTTC. Encoded protein: CASSVDPTSTRTSGIETQYF. The chain recombines TRBV9 with TRBJ2-5; 12 nucleotides align to TRBD2. V shed 0 bases and J 4 bases; nucleotides not matched to a gene: 16. The CDR3 is made up of 20 amino acids. Germline V lookup: CDR1 SGDLS, CDR2 YYNGEE. The full variable domain, in which reference TRBV9 and TRBJ2-5 provide the parts outside the CDR3, is DSGVTQTPKHLITATGQRVTLRCSPRSGDLSVYWYQQSLDQGLQFLIQYYNGEERAKGNILERFSAQQFPDLHSELNLSSLELGDSALYFCASSVDPTSTRTSGIETQYFGPGTRLLVL.

This clonotype was detected many times. The chain has TRBV5-1 and TRBJ2-1; the D gene is possibly TRBD2 (5 bases). The CDR3 length is 15 residues. The germline V gene has CDR1 SGHRS and CDR2 YFSETQ. V was cut by 4 bases and J by 0 bases, with 11 bases left in between. The CDR3 region is CASSTGISSYNEQFF. The CDR3 DNA is TGCGCCAGCAGCACCGGGATCAGCTCCTACAATGAGCAGTTCTTC.

This clonotype was detected only a few times. The chain has TRBV10-3 and TRBJ2-3; 7 bases map to TRBD2. J was trimmed by 6 bases and V by 2 bases; bases with no gene match: 11. CDR1 is ENHRY, CDR2 SYGVKD, per germline. The CDR3 loop spans 16 amino acids. The CDR3 DNA reads TGTGCCATCAGTGAGCCGGGAGGCAAAGATTACGATACGCAGTATTTT. Amino acid sequence: CAISEPGGKDYDTQYF.

This clonotype was seen at least ten times. CDR3 in amino acids: CASSPGGGRNQPQHF. CDR3 coding DNA: TGTGCCAGCAGCCCCGGGGGCGGACGCAATCAGCCCCAGCATTTT. The rearrangement links TRBV3-1 to TRBJ1-5; D may be TRBD1 (6 bases). The V and J ends lost 4 bases and 2 bases respectively, with 12 bases between them. The CDR3 covers 15 residues. Germline V gene lookup returns CDR1 LGHDT and CDR2 YNNKEL (reference sequence).

This clonotype was seen many times. The chain is built from TRBV14 and TRBJ2-7; 7 bases align to TRBD2. Germline V gene sequence: CDR1 SGHDN, CDR2 FVKESK. The CDR3 covers 13 residues. V lost 1 base to trimming and J lost 6 bases; unmatched junction nucleotides: 3. The CDR3, as DNA: TGTGCCAGCAGCCAAGGATCTAGCGGCGAGCAGTACTTC. It specifies CASSQGSSGEQYF.

This clonotype has a count of ten or more. The rearrangement joins TRBV7-3 to TRBJ2-1; a weak D match, TRBD1 (6 bases). The V gene lost 0 bases and the J gene lost 8 bases, with 17 bases spanning the gap. CDR1 SGHTA and CDR2 FQGTGA come from the germline V gene. The CDR3 spans 16 residues. In DNA, the CDR3 is TGTGCCAGCAGCTTAACTCGGGACAACCCTAGGGATGAGCAGTTCTTC. This gives the protein CASSLTRDNPRDEQFF.

There are many counts of this clonotype. The V and J genes are TRBV19 and TRBJ1-2; TRBD1 might be the D (5 bases). The CDR3 consists of 14 residues. Germline V lookup: CDR1 LNHDA, CDR2 SQIVND (reference sequence). Trimming left V 7 bases short and J 5 bases short, with 17 bases between. The CDR3 nucleotides are TGTGCCAGTATTCCTCTGGGGACGAATTATGGCTACACCTTC. It codes for CASIPLGTNYGYTF.

This clonotype occurred many times. The CDR3 nucleotides read TGTGCCAGCATAAGGGGTGACACAGGGTTCGCCGGGGAGCTGTTTTTT. Its protein product is CASIRGDTGFAGELFF. The rearrangement links TRBV6-4 to TRBJ2-2, with TRBD1 as a possible D gene (6 bases). V was shortened by 7 bases and J by 6 bases, with 21 bases between the two germline ends. CDR1 MRHNA and CDR2 SNTAGT come from the germline V gene. The CDR3 extends over 16 amino acids.

This clonotype was counted only a few times. V and J are TRBV10-1 and TRBJ1-1; no reliable D call. CDR1 and CDR2 (germline): WNHNN, SYGVQD (reference sequence). V lost 7 bases to trimming and J lost 0 bases, with 12 bases between them. The CDR3 extends over 14 amino acids. The CDR3 loop reads CASMAGGMNTEAFF. The CDR3 nucleotides are TGCGCCAGCATGGCCGGTGGTATGAACACTGAAGCTTTCTTT.

This clonotype showed up just a few times. This chain joins TRBV20-1 and TRBJ2-7; D is unresolved. The CDR3 spans 14 residues. Germline V gives CDR1 DFQATT, CDR2 SNEGSKA (reference sequence). V was trimmed by 2 bases and J by 6 bases, leaving 17 bases between them. In nucleotides, the CDR3 is TGCAGTGCTAGACTAAGTTCCGAGGTCCGCGAGCAGTACTTC. It yields the protein CSARLSSEVREQYF.

This clonotype was counted many times. The chain links TRBV7-3 to TRBJ2-3; no reliable D call. The CDR3 runs to 16 residues. V was shortened by 1 base and J by 2 bases, with 13 bases between the two germline ends. CDR1 SGHTA and CDR2 FQGTGA come from the germline V gene. Written as DNA, the CDR3 is TGTGCCAGCAGCTTAAATGCTAGGAAACCCACAGATACGCAGTATTTT. This gives the protein CASSLNARKPTDTQYF.

This clonotype showed up many times. J is TRBJ2-7 and V is TRBV7-2; 8 bases match TRBD1. The V gene's germline CDR1 is SGHTA and CDR2 FQGNSA. The CDR3 totals 14 residues. Germline trimming cut 5 bases from V and 7 bases from J; bases unmatched to any gene: 10. The CDR3 spells CASSIPTGVEEQYF. DNA for the CDR3: TGTGCCAGCAGCATCCCGACAGGGGTAGAAGAGCAGTACTTC.

This clonotype was observed at least ten times. A read error may account for a junction end that differs from germline. V gene TRBV7-7 combines with J gene TRBJ2-7; no clear D. Germline values: CDR1 SSHAT, CDR2 FNYEAQ (reference sequence). The length of the CDR3 is 12 residues. CDR3 residues: CASSLQTYEQYF. CDR3 nucleotide sequence: TGTGCTAGCAGCTTACAAACCTACGAGCAGTACTTC.

At least ten counts were recorded for this clonotype. This chain joins TRBV10-1 and TRBJ2-7; the match to TRBD1 covers 7 bases. Germline V gives CDR1 WNHNN, CDR2 SYGVQD (reference sequence). The CDR3 sequence is 14 residues long. V lost 6 bases and J lost 3; bases outside the gene matches: 8. The CDR3 nucleotides read TGCGCCAGCAGGCCAGACAGGGTTGACTACGAGCAGTACTTC. Amino acids: CASRPDRVDYEQYF.

The chain is built from TRBV5-4 and TRBJ2-1, with 8 positions matching TRBD2. Germline V gene sequence: CDR1 SGHNT, CDR2 YYREEE (reference sequence). This CDR3 is 15 amino acids long. Trimming at V came to 4 bases and at J to 8 bases, leaving 11 bases not matched to a gene. This CDR3 is CASSPGGREDDEQFF. The CDR3 nucleotides read TGTGCCAGCAGCCCGGGGGGGCGGGAGGACGATGAGCAGTTCTTC.

This clonotype showed up many times. The chain is built from TRBV7-2 and TRBJ2-1, with TRBD2 matching 7 bases. This CDR3 region has 15 residues. Germline CDR1 is SGHTA and CDR2 is FQGNSA. J lost 0 bases, V lost 5 bases, and 4 bases had no gene match. This CDR3 reads CASSPPGGSYNEQFF. The DNA for the CDR3 is TGTGCCAGCAGCCCCCCGGGGGGCTCCTACAATGAGCAGTTCTTC.